This T cell receptor (beta chain) was documented in a study of blood T cell repertoires in COVID-19. About the research overall: The United States, Italy and Spain were the sources of the acute and convalescent COVID-19 samples.

Profiling relied on immunoSEQ multiplex PCR, and the TCRdb table lists in-frame clones only, not all of them. The sample holds about 370,000 clones, about nine tenths seen once. The length of the CDR3 is 12 residues. The V gene end was trimmed by 4 bases and the J gene end by 6 bases; junction bases not matched to a gene: 3. CDR1 is SGHRS and CDR2 is YFSETQ in the germline V gene. Sequenced material: PBMCs or T cells enriched from blood (not recorded which). The receptor comes from a young woman who had recovered from COVID-19. V usage is TRBV5-1 and J usage is TRBJ1-2; 7 positions match TRBD1. This chain's CDR3 is CASSRQGDGYTF. CDR3 sequence (DNA): TGCGCCAGCAGCAGGCAGGGGGATGGCTACACCTTC.